The 9 T cell receptor beta chains reported below all come from one sample, sequenced in a study of shared clonotypes between healthy human individuals. Using immunoSEQ multiplex PCR, the repertoire was profiled, and TCRdb retains in-frame clones only, with some absent. The data hold some 2.3 million clones, with 90% to 95% observed a single time. Sequencing was carried out using naive CD4+ T cells from PBMCs. The subset denotes: CD45RA+ positively selected. These receptors originate from a man aged 18 to 30 in good health. Some clones in this sample may be carry-over from other donors' samples.

This clone has only one observation. The rearrangement uses TRBV7-2 and TRBJ1-1; possibly TRBD1 for D (5 bases). The CDR3 sequence is 15 residues long. CDR1 is SGHTA, CDR2 FQGNSA, per germline. Trimming shortened V by 6 bases and J by 1 base, and 15 bases separated the two germline ends. In DNA, the CDR3 is TGTGCCAGCAGTTTCCAGACAGTTCCGAACACTGAAGCTTTCTTT. It specifies CASSFQTVPNTEAFF.

This sequence joins TRBV5-4 and TRBJ1-1, with D perhaps TRBD1 (6 bases). Between the trimmed V and J ends, which lost 2 bases and 9 bases, there was a span of 20 bases. The CDR3 spans 15 residues. Germline-derived CDR1 and CDR2 are SGHNT and YYREEE (reference sequence). The CDR3 region is CASSLPGTGGHKAFF. In nucleotides, the CDR3 is TGTGCCAGCAGCTTACCAGGGACCGGGGGGCATAAAGCTTTCTTT.

V and J are TRBV14 and TRBJ1-4; D remains ambiguous. The germline V gene has CDR1 SGHDN and CDR2 FVKESK. The V end lost 2 bases, the J end lost 0 bases, and 7 bases lay between the germline ends. CDR3 length: 15 amino acids. The CDR3 here is CASSQQQATNEKLFF. CDR3 DNA: TGTGCCAGCAGCCAACAACAAGCAACTAATGAAAAACTGTTTTTT.

The J gene is TRBJ2-2, the V gene TRBV12-2; TRBD2 is the table's D call, not checked against the DNA. TRBV12-2 is described as a pseudogene. The CDR3 consists of 16 residues. The CDR3: CASRHHTGGGTGELFF. CDR3 DNA: TGTGCAAGTCGCCATCATACGGGGGGAGGCACCGGGGAGCTGTTTTTT.

As regards this clone: Other nucleotide sequences from this sample produce the same CDR3. The chain couples TRBV7-3 to TRBJ2-1; D is ambiguous. The germline CDR1 and CDR2 sequences are SGHTA and FQGTGA. The CDR3 runs 14 residues. Trimming shortened V by 2 bases and J by 5 bases, and 10 bases separated the two germline ends. In nucleotides, the CDR3 is TGTGCCAGCAGCTTAGATAGGTGGGACAATGAGCAGTTCTTC. Translation: CASSLDRWDNEQFF.

The gene calls are TRBV7-2 and TRBJ1-1; 9 bases are a match to TRBD1. The CDR3 length is 16 residues. V lost 0 bases, J lost 0 bases, and 2 bases stayed unmatched. In germline, CDR1 is SGHTA, CDR2 FQGNSA. The CDR3 loop reads CASSLAGTGLNTEAFF. DNA for the CDR3: TGTGCCAGCAGCTTAGCCGGGACAGGGCTGAACACTGAAGCTTTCTTT.

The genes are TRBV28 and TRBJ1-3; TRBD1 agrees at 7 bases. The V and J ends lost 5 bases and 4 bases, in that order; junction bases with no gene match: 5. Germline V gene lookup returns CDR1 MDHEN and CDR2 SYDVKM. The CDR3 loop spans 14 amino acids. The CDR3 spells CASSTTGNGNTIYF. CDR3 DNA sequence: TGTGCCAGCAGTACGACAGGGAACGGAAACACCATATATTTT.

This chain connects TRBV5-1 to TRBJ2-1, with 7 bases identical to TRBD2. The CDR3 runs to 13 residues. V trimming: 4 bases; J trimming: 8 bases; junction bases outside the gene matches: 6. Germline CDR1 and CDR2: SGHRS and YFSETQ. DNA of the CDR3: TGCGCCAGCAGCGTCTTGACTAGCTATGAGCAGTTCTTC. Translation: CASSVLTSYEQFF.

The genes are TRBV18 and TRBJ2-7, with 7 positions matching TRBD1. The V segment lost 3 bases and the J segment 1 base; nucleotides outside the gene matches: 9. The CDR3 length is 16 residues. Germline CDR1 is KGHSH and CDR2 is LQKENI. CDR3 amino acids: CASSPYRAGGSYEQYF. As DNA, the CDR3 is TGTGCCAGCTCACCCTATCGGGCAGGGGGTTCCTACGAGCAGTACTTC. The entire variable domain, with the rest obtained from reference TRBV18 and TRBJ2-7, is as follows: NAGVMQNPRHLVRRRGQEARLRCSPMKGHSHVYWYRQLPEEGLKFMVYLQKENIIDESGMPKERFSAEFPKEGPSILRIQQVVRGDSAAYFCASSPYRAGGSYEQYFGPGTRLTVT.